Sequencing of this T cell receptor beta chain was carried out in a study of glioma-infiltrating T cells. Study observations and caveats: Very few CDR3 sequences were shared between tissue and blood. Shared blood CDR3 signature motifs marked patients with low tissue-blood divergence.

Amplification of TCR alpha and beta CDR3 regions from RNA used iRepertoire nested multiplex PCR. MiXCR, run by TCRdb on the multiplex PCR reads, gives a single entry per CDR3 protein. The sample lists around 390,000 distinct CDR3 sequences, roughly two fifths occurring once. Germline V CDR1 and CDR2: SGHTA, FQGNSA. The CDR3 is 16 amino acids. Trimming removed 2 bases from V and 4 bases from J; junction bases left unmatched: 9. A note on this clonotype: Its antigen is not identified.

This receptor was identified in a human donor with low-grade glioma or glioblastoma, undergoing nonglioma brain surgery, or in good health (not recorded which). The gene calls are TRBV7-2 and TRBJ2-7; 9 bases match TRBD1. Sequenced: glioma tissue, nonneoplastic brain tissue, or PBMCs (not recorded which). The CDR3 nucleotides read TGTGCCAGCAGCTTAACCACAGGGGGCCCCTTTTACGAGCAGTACTTC. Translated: CASSLTTGGPFYEQYF.